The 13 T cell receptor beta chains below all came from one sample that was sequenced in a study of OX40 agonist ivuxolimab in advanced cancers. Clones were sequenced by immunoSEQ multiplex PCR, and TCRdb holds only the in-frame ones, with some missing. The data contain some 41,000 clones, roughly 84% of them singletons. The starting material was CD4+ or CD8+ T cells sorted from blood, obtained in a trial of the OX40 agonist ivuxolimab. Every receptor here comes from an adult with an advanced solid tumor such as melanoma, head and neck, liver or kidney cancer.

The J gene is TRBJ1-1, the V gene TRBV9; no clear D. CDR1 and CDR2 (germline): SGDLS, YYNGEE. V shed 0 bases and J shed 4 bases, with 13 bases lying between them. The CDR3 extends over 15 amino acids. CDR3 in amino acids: CASSVVGDSATEAFF. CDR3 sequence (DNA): TGTGCCAGCAGCGTAGTTGGGGATTCAGCCACTGAAGCTTTCTTT.

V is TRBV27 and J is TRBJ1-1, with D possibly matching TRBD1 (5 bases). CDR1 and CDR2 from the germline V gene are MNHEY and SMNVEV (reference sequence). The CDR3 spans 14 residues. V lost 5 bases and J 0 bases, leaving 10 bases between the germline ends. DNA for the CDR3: TGTGCCAGCAGTAGGACAACCCTGAACACTGAAGCTTTCTTT. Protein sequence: CASSRTTLNTEAFF.

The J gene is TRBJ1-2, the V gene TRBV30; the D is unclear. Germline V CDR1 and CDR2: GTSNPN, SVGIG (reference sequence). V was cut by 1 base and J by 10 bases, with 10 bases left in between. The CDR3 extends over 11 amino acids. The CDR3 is CAWSGGGYYTF. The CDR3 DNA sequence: TGTGCCTGGAGTGGGGGAGGCTACTACACCTTC.

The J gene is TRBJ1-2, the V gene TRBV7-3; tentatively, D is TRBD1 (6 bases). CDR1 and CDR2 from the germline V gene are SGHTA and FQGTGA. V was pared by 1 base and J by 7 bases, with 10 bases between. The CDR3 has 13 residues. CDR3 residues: CASSLRGGTGYTF. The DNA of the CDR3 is TGTGCCAGCAGCTTAAGGGGGGGCACTGGCTACACCTTC.

CDR3 in amino acids: CASSFNSGSNEQYF. The CDR3 nucleotides read TGTGCCAGCAGTTTTAACTCAGGGAGCAACGAGCAGTACTTC. The rearrangement uses TRBV27 and TRBJ2-7; TRBD1 or TRBD2 may be the D gene (5 bases each). V lost 3 bases to trimming and J lost 5 bases, with 14 bases between them. Germline lookup yields CDR1 MNHEY and CDR2 SMNVEV (reference sequence). The CDR3 covers 14 residues.

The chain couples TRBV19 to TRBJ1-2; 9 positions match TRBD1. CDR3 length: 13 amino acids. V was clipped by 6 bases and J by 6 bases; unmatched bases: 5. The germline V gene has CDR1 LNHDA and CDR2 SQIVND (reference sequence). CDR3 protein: CASSSQGADGYTF. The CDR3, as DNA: TGTGCCAGTAGCTCACAGGGGGCCGATGGCTACACCTTC. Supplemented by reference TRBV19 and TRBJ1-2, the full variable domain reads DGGITQSPKYLFRKEGQNVTLSCEQNLNHDAMYWYRQDPGQGLRLIYYSQIVNDFQKGDIAEGYSVSREKKESFPLTVTSAQKNPTAFYLCASSSQGADGYTFGSGTRLTVV.

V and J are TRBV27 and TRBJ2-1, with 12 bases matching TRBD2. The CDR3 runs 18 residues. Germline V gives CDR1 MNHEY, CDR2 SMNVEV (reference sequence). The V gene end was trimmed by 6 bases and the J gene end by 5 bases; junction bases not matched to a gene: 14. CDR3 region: CASSPMTLAGGQDNEQFF. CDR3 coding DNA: TGTGCCAGCAGCCCGATGACTCTAGCGGGAGGGCAAGACAATGAGCAGTTCTTC.

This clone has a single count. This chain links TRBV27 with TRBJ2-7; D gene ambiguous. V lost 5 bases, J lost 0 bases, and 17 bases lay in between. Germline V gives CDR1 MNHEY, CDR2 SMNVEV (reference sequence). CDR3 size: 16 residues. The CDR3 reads CASSPLSGRSSYEQYF. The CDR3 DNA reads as TGTGCCAGCAGTCCCCTCTCGGGCCGCAGCTCCTACGAGCAGTACTTC.

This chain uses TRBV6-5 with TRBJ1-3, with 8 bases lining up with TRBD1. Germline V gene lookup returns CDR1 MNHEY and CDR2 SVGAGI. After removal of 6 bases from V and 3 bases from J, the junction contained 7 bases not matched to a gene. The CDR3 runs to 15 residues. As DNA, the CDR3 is TGTGCCAGCAGAGCAGGGGGCGCGGGTGGAAACACCATATATTTT. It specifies CASRAGGAGGNTIYF.

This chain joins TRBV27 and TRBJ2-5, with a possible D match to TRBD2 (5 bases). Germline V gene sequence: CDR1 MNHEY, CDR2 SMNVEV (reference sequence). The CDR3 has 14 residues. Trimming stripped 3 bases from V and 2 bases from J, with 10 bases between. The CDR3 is CASSFSGSQETQYF. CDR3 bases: TGTGCCAGCAGTTTCAGTGGGAGTCAAGAGACCCAGTACTTC.

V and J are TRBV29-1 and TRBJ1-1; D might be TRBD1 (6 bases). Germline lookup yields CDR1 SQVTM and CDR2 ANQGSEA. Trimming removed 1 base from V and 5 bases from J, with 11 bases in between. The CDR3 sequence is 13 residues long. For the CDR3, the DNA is TGCAGCGTTGAAGGGGGGGCCGGTACTGAAGCTTTCTTT. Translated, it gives CSVEGGAGTEAFF.

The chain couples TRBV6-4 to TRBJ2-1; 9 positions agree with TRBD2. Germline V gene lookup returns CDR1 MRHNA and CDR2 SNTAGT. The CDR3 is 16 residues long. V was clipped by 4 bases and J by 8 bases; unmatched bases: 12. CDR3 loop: CASSATGRGGADEQFF. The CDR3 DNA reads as TGTGCCAGCAGTGCCACGGGTCGCGGGGGGGCGGATGAGCAGTTCTTC.

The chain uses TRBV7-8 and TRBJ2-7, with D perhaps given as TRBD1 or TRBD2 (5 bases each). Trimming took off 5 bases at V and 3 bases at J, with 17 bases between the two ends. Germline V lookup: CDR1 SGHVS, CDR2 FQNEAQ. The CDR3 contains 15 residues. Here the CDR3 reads CASSLERQGYYEQYF. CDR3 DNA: TGTGCCAGCAGCCTGGAGCGGCAGGGTTACTACGAGCAGTACTTC.